This TCR beta chain emerged from a study of cytomegalovirus exposure and HLA in healthy donors. Study-wide results and limits: Researchers left out some V segments, among them TRBV6-2 and TRBV6-3, as indistinguishable. Later analysis identified a missense DCLRE1C variant that was linked to TCR beta V- and J-gene trimming. Most of the TCR beta V segments (in an earlier analysis) were productive either about 87% or about 30% of the time.

For this clone: Its target is unknown.

This CDR3 is built from 13 residues. Trimming removed 10 bases at V and 4 bases at J, with 16 bases between. The germline gives CDR1 MDHEN, CDR2 SYDVKM. 13 Jbeta primers and 60 Vbeta primers were used for the PCR. In the original processing: Roughly 11 million shared chains were among around 80 million unique TCR beta chains counted in a later analysis. Clones were read by immunoSEQ multiplex PCR, and TCRdb kept only the in-frame ones, dropping some. V and J calls and clone size are given by that table; D and trimming were obtained from the DNA. This table holds 160,000 or so clones, 60% to 80% found once.

The specimen was PBMCs. The chain links TRBV28 to TRBJ1-2, with D possibly TRBD1 on 5 matching bases. The TCR was taken from a man aged 18 to 30 in good health and CMV-seropositive. This CDR3 is CATNRLLAYGYTF. DNA for the CDR3: TGTGCCACGAACAGGTTGTTGGCCTATGGCTACACCTTC.